Shown below are 2 T cell receptor beta chains from a single sample sequenced in a study of T cell responses to AZD1222 COVID-19 vaccine. Only in-frame clones appear in the TCRdb table, and some are missing; sequencing was by immunoSEQ multiplex PCR. This table has some 130,000 clones, roughly 88% appearing once. The sample was peripheral blood, taken on day 0 of MenACWY control vaccination. The receptor source for this set is an adult in good health.

J is TRBJ2-7 and V is TRBV28; TRBD2 agrees at 11 bases. The junction had 16 bases not matched to a gene; V was cut back by 6 bases and J by 6 bases. This CDR3 contains 17 residues. Germline loops: CDR1 MDHEN, CDR2 SYDVKM. This CDR3 reads CASSTGTSGALGGEQYF. Written as DNA, the CDR3 is TGTGCCAGCAGCACCGGGACTAGCGGAGCCCTTGGGGGCGAGCAGTACTTC.

This sequence joins TRBV7-7 and TRBJ2-7, with D possibly TRBD1 on 6 matching bases. Between the trimmed V and J ends, which lost 5 bases and 3 bases, there was a span of 14 bases. Germline-derived CDR1 and CDR2 are SSHAT and FNYEAQ (reference sequence). The CDR3 covers 14 residues. This CDR3 reads CASSADRLSYEQYF. As DNA, the CDR3 is TGTGCCAGCAGCGCAGACAGGTTGAGCTACGAGCAGTACTTC.